Listed below are T cell receptor beta chains from one sample, sequenced in a study of blood T cell repertoires in COVID-19. Method: immunoSEQ multiplex PCR; TCRdb's copy keeps in-frame clones and lacks some. The table lists a few hundred thousand clones, about 81% of them singletons. The specimen was peripheral blood. These receptors came from a woman older than 75 with COVID-19, enrolled during active disease. The CDR3 runs from the conserved cysteine through the conserved F or W. A D gene is named only where the DNA matches it firmly. Rows may omit the clone size; those that give it use once, few, many or a size class.

D gene: TRBD2; V gene: TRBV4-2; J gene: TRBJ2-3; clone size: -; CDR3 protein: CASSLGLAAFPSSTDTQYF; CDR3 DNA: TGTGCCAGCAGCCTCGGACTAGCGGCTTTCCCCAGTAGCACAGATACGCAGTATTTT
D gene: -; V gene: TRBV5-1; J gene: TRBJ2-3; clone size: -; CDR3 protein: CASSTSPPSDTQYF; CDR3 DNA: TGCGCCAGCAGCACAAGTCCCCCCTCCGATACGCAGTATTTT
D gene: TRBD1; V gene: TRBV28; J gene: TRBJ1-2; clone size: -; CDR3 protein: CASSFTGQGSYGYTF; CDR3 DNA: TGTGCCAGCAGTTTTACGGGACAGGGTTCCTATGGCTACACCTTC
D gene: TRBD1; V gene: TRBV5-6; J gene: TRBJ1-2; clone size: -; CDR3 protein: CASSLAGQGIGYTF; CDR3 DNA: TGTGCCAGCAGCTTGGCTGGACAGGGGATTGGCTACACCTTC
D gene: -; V gene: TRBV12-3/TRBV12-4; J gene: TRBJ1-5; clone size: -; CDR3 protein: CASSSVFGEPNF; CDR3 DNA: TGTGCCAGCAGTTCCGTCTTTGGGGAGCCTAATTTT
D gene: -; V gene: TRBV5-1; J gene: TRBJ1-2; clone size: -; CDR3 protein: CASSLGGLTNYGYTF; CDR3 DNA: TGCGCCAGCAGCTTGGGAGGACTGACTAACTATGGCTACACCTTC
D gene: -; V gene: TRBV3-1/TRBV3-2; J gene: TRBJ1-6; clone size: -; CDR3 protein: CASSQGSGRGNSPLHF; CDR3 DNA: TGTGCCAGCAGCCAAGGATCTGGGAGGGGTAATTCACCCCTCCACTTT
D gene: -; V gene: TRBV7-9; J gene: TRBJ1-1; clone size: -; CDR3 protein: CASSLVQSNTEAFF; CDR3 DNA: TGTGCCAGCAGCTTAGTACAGTCCAACACTGAAGCTTTCTTT
D gene: -; V gene: TRBV5-1; J gene: TRBJ2-5; clone size: -; CDR3 protein: CASSLGQVWETQYF; CDR3 DNA: TGCGCCAGCAGCTTGGGACAGGTTTGGGAGACCCAGTACTTC
D gene: -; V gene: TRBV18; J gene: TRBJ2-2; clone size: -; CDR3 protein: CASSAYLGTGELFF; CDR3 DNA: TGTGCCAGCTCAGCTTATCTCGGGACCGGGGAGCTGTTTTTT
D gene: -; V gene: TRBV6-5; J gene: TRBJ2-7; clone size: -; CDR3 protein: CASRVSSYEQYF; CDR3 DNA: TGTGCCAGCAGGGTCAGCTCCTACGAGCAGTACTTC
D gene: -; V gene: TRBV4-2; J gene: TRBJ2-3; clone size: -; CDR3 protein: CASSLTAGVTDTQYF; CDR3 DNA: TGTGCCAGCAGCCTAACAGCGGGTGTCACAGATACGCAGTATTTT
D gene: TRBD2; V gene: TRBV2; J gene: TRBJ2-7; clone size: -; CDR3 protein: CASRTSGSSYEQYF; CDR3 DNA: TGTGCCAGCAGGACTAGCGGGAGCTCCTACGAGCAGTACTTC
D gene: TRBD1; V gene: TRBV27; J gene: TRBJ1-1; clone size: -; CDR3 protein: CASSLSTGGLEAFF; CDR3 DNA: TGTGCCAGCAGTTTATCTACAGGGGGCTTAGAAGCTTTCTTT
D gene: -; V gene: TRBV14; J gene: TRBJ1-2; clone size: -; CDR3 protein: CASSLRWTVLPYGYTF; CDR3 DNA: TGTGCCAGCAGCCTACGGTGGACAGTCCTTCCCTATGGCTACACCTTC
D gene: TRBD2; V gene: TRBV10-3; J gene: TRBJ2-7; clone size: -; CDR3 protein: CAIGGSGDYEQYF; CDR3 DNA: TGTGCCATCGGCGGGAGCGGGGACTACGAGCAGTACTTC
D gene: -; V gene: TRBV18; J gene: TRBJ1-1; clone size: -; CDR3 protein: CASSLDSTEAFF; CDR3 DNA: TGTGCCAGCTCTCTTGACAGCACTGAAGCTTTCTTT
D gene: -; V gene: TRBV19; J gene: TRBJ1-2; clone size: -; CDR3 protein: CASSPSGYGYTF; CDR3 DNA: TGTGCCAGTAGCCCTTCGGGATATGGCTACACCTTC
D gene: -; V gene: TRBV25-1; J gene: TRBJ2-3; clone size: -; CDR3 protein: CASSEYGGEISSTDTQYF; CDR3 DNA: TGTGCCAGCAGTGAATATGGCGGGGAGATCTCTAGCACAGATACGCAGTATTTT
D gene: -; V gene: TRBV5-1; J gene: TRBJ1-4; clone size: -; CDR3 protein: CASSFGGTNEKLFF; CDR3 DNA: TGCGCCAGCAGCTTCGGTGGTACTAATGAAAAACTGTTTTTT
D gene: -; V gene: TRBV5-6; J gene: TRBJ2-7; clone size: many; CDR3 protein: CASSLGAVPSKQYF; CDR3 DNA: TGTGCCAGCAGCTTGGGGGCAGTTCCCTCTAAGCAGTACTTC
D gene: -; V gene: TRBV4-2; J gene: TRBJ2-7; clone size: once; CDR3 protein: CASSRGSLSVEQYF; CDR3 DNA: TGTGCCAGCAGCAGGGGCAGCCTCAGTGTCGAGCAGTACTTC
D gene: TRBD2; V gene: TRBV6-6; J gene: TRBJ2-5; clone size: -; CDR3 protein: CASSYSRGGPQETQYF; CDR3 DNA: TGTGCCAGCAGTTACTCGCGGGGGGGCCCCCAAGAGACCCAGTACTTC
D gene: -; V gene: TRBV5-1; J gene: TRBJ1-6; clone size: -; CDR3 protein: CASSFREGSPLHF; CDR3 DNA: TGCGCCAGCAGCTTTCGGGAAGGTTCACCCCTCCACTTT
D gene: -; V gene: TRBV6-2/TRBV6-3; J gene: TRBJ2-6; clone size: few; CDR3 protein: CASSYGVSGVTF; CDR3 DNA: TGTGCCAGCAGTTACGGCGTCTCAGGGGTGACTTTC
D gene: TRBD1; V gene: TRBV6-5; J gene: TRBJ1-1; clone size: -; CDR3 protein: CASSRDRGLTEAFF; CDR3 DNA: TGTGCCAGCAGTAGAGACAGGGGGCTCACTGAAGCTTTCTTT
D gene: -; V gene: TRBV11-1; J gene: TRBJ2-2; clone size: -; CDR3 protein: CASSFPGAGELFF; CDR3 DNA: TGTGCCAGCAGCTTCCCCGGAGCCGGGGAGCTGTTTTTT
D gene: -; V gene: TRBV2; J gene: TRBJ1-5; clone size: -; CDR3 protein: CASSEAQAQGRNQPQHF; CDR3 DNA: TGTGCCAGCAGTGAAGCGCAGGCCCAGGGGCGCAATCAGCCCCAGCATTTT
D gene: TRBD2; V gene: TRBV5-4; J gene: TRBJ2-1; clone size: -; CDR3 protein: CASSLGLAEYNEQFF; CDR3 DNA: TGTGCCAGCAGCCTTGGACTAGCGGAATACAATGAGCAGTTCTTC
D gene: TRBD2; V gene: TRBV5-1; J gene: TRBJ2-1; clone size: -; CDR3 protein: CASSLGTSGGAHEQFF; CDR3 DNA: TGCGCCAGCAGCTTGGGGACTAGCGGGGGGGCGCATGAGCAGTTCTTC
D gene: -; V gene: TRBV28; J gene: TRBJ2-7; clone size: -; CDR3 protein: CASSSGQYIYEQYF; CDR3 DNA: TGTGCCAGCAGTTCCGGACAGTATATATACGAGCAGTACTTC
D gene: TRBD2; V gene: TRBV19; J gene: TRBJ2-4; clone size: once; CDR3 protein: CASSIGTTSPKNIQYF; CDR3 DNA: TGTGCCAGTAGTATAGGTACGACTAGCCCCAAAAACATTCAGTACTTC
D gene: -; V gene: TRBV28; J gene: TRBJ1-1; clone size: -; CDR3 protein: CASSPLGSGGRDTEAFF; CDR3 DNA: TGTGCCAGCAGCCCTCTGGGGAGCGGTGGGAGGGACACTGAAGCTTTCTTT
D gene: -; V gene: TRBV15; J gene: TRBJ1-4; clone size: -; CDR3 protein: CATSRPIKSEKLFF; CDR3 DNA: TGTGCCACCAGCAGACCAATTAAGAGTGAAAAACTGTTTTTT
D gene: TRBD1; V gene: TRBV30; J gene: TRBJ2-2; clone size: -; CDR3 protein: CAWSPSWGQGPPGELFF; CDR3 DNA: TGTGCCTGGAGTCCGAGCTGGGGACAGGGCCCCCCCGGGGAGCTGTTTTTT
D gene: TRBD2; V gene: TRBV6-6; J gene: TRBJ2-7; clone size: -; CDR3 protein: CASSYFSGRRYEQYF; CDR3 DNA: TGTGCCAGCAGTTACTTTAGCGGGAGGCGATACGAGCAGTACTTC
D gene: TRBD1; V gene: TRBV9; J gene: TRBJ2-7; clone size: -; CDR3 protein: CASSARLTGALWEQYF; CDR3 DNA: TGTGCCAGCAGCGCGCGATTGACAGGGGCCCTCTGGGAGCAGTACTTC
D gene: -; V gene: TRBV27; J gene: TRBJ1-1; clone size: few; CDR3 protein: CASSWAMNTEAFF; CDR3 DNA: TGTGCCAGCAGTTGGGCCATGAACACTGAAGCTTTCTTT
D gene: -; V gene: TRBV18; J gene: TRBJ2-1; clone size: -; CDR3 protein: CASSPPAAGEQFF; CDR3 DNA: TGTGCCAGCTCACCACCGGCTGCCGGGGAGCAGTTCTTC
D gene: -; V gene: TRBV18; J gene: TRBJ1-6; clone size: -; CDR3 protein: CASSPGGRDSPLHF; CDR3 DNA: TGTGCCAGCTCACCAGGGGGCAGGGATTCACCCCTCCACTTT
D gene: -; V gene: TRBV12-3/TRBV12-4; J gene: TRBJ2-2; clone size: -; CDR3 protein: CASSLNTGELFF; CDR3 DNA: TGTGCCAGCAGCCTGAACACCGGGGAGCTGTTTTTT
D gene: TRBD1; V gene: TRBV5-6; J gene: TRBJ1-6; clone size: -; CDR3 protein: CASNGDRGVYNSPLHF; CDR3 DNA: TGTGCCAGCAACGGGGACAGGGGGGTTTATAATTCACCCCTCCACTTT
D gene: -; V gene: TRBV10-3; J gene: TRBJ1-2; clone size: few; CDR3 protein: CAISQHGEYGYTF; CDR3 DNA: TGTGCCATCAGTCAACACGGAGAATATGGCTACACCTTC
D gene: TRBD2; V gene: TRBV9; J gene: TRBJ2-7; clone size: -; CDR3 protein: CASSGIAGGRETYEQYF; CDR3 DNA: TGTGCCAGCAGCGGAATAGCGGGAGGGAGGGAGACCTACGAGCAGTACTTC
D gene: TRBD1; V gene: TRBV28; J gene: TRBJ1-2; clone size: -; CDR3 protein: CASSSGGRNYGYTF; CDR3 DNA: TGTGCCAGCAGCTCAGGGGGACGAAACTATGGCTACACCTTC
D gene: TRBD1; V gene: TRBV5-5; J gene: TRBJ1-5; clone size: -; CDR3 protein: CASSLGGTGKQPQHF; CDR3 DNA: TGTGCCAGCAGCCTAGGGGGGACAGGGAAACAGCCCCAGCATTTT
D gene: -; V gene: TRBV30; J gene: TRBJ2-2; clone size: -; CDR3 protein: CAWRRVNTGELFF; CDR3 DNA: TGTGCCTGGAGACGGGTGAACACCGGGGAGCTGTTTTTT
D gene: -; V gene: TRBV30; J gene: TRBJ1-2; clone size: -; CDR3 protein: CAWSVQVTGLRYTF; CDR3 DNA: TGTGCCTGGAGTGTACAGGTGACAGGTCTTCGCTACACCTTC
D gene: TRBD2; V gene: TRBV7-9; J gene: TRBJ2-2; clone size: many; CDR3 protein: CASSRIAGGRPGELFF; CDR3 DNA: TGTGCCAGCAGCCGTATAGCGGGAGGAAGGCCGGGGGAGCTGTTTTTT
D gene: -; V gene: TRBV9; J gene: TRBJ2-6; clone size: once; CDR3 protein: CASSPQVGATLSGANVLTF; CDR3 DNA: TGTGCCAGCAGCCCTCAGGTAGGGGCTACCCTTTCTGGGGCCAACGTCCTGACTTTC
D gene: -; V gene: TRBV9; J gene: TRBJ1-2; clone size: -; CDR3 protein: CASSETGQGRREGYTF; CDR3 DNA: TGTGCCAGCAGCGAGACCGGCCAGGGGCGGAGAGAAGGCTACACCTTC
D gene: TRBD2; V gene: TRBV3-1/TRBV3-2; J gene: TRBJ2-3; clone size: once; CDR3 protein: CASSQPGLAVADTQYF; CDR3 DNA: TGTGCCAGCAGCCAACCGGGACTAGCAGTAGCAGATACGCAGTATTTT
D gene: -; V gene: TRBV9; J gene: TRBJ2-2; clone size: -; CDR3 protein: CASSVGANTGELFF; CDR3 DNA: TGTGCCAGCAGCGTAGGAGCGAACACCGGGGAGCTGTTTTTT
D gene: -; V gene: TRBV4-2; J gene: TRBJ2-2; clone size: -; CDR3 protein: CASSPPAGELFF; CDR3 DNA: TGTGCCAGCAGCCCCCCAGCCGGGGAGCTGTTTTTT
D gene: TRBD1; V gene: TRBV9; J gene: TRBJ1-5; clone size: -; CDR3 protein: CASSFGQGNQPQHF; CDR3 DNA: TGTGCCAGCAGTTTCGGACAGGGAAATCAGCCCCAGCATTTT
D gene: -; V gene: TRBV6-5; J gene: TRBJ1-5; clone size: -; CDR3 protein: CASTIPGMGQPQHF; CDR3 DNA: TGTGCCAGCACCATTCCAGGGATGGGACAGCCCCAGCATTTT
D gene: TRBD1; V gene: TRBV6-6; J gene: TRBJ2-7; clone size: -; CDR3 protein: CASSYTGTVYEQYF; CDR3 DNA: TGTGCCAGCAGTTACACCGGGACAGTCTACGAGCAGTACTTC
D gene: -; V gene: TRBV7-3; J gene: TRBJ1-3; clone size: -; CDR3 protein: CASSSSSGNTIYF; CDR3 DNA: TGTGCCAGCAGCTCCAGCTCTGGAAACACCATATATTTT
D gene: TRBD1; V gene: TRBV3-1/TRBV3-2; J gene: TRBJ1-5; clone size: few; CDR3 protein: CASSQTDRANQPQHF; CDR3 DNA: TGTGCCAGCAGCCAAACGGACAGGGCTAATCAGCCCCAGCATTTT
D gene: -; V gene: TRBV3-1/TRBV3-2; J gene: TRBJ1-1; clone size: -; CDR3 protein: CASSRAGITEAFF; CDR3 DNA: TGTGCCAGCAGCCGGGCAGGGATCACTGAAGCTTTCTTT